The clone carrying this TCR beta chain was seen a few times. Use of 60 Vbeta and 13 Jbeta primers characterized the PCR. The repertoire was sequenced with immunoSEQ multiplex PCR; TCRdb's copy has only in-frame clones and lacks some. The sample yields some 180,000 clones, around 80% seen once. The CDR3 has 14 amino acids. Germline-derived CDR1 and CDR2 are MNHNS and SASEGT. Trimming removed 1 base from V and 1 base from J, with 7 bases in between. The data were taken from a study of cytomegalovirus exposure and HLA in healthy donors. The sequencing input was PBMCs. The origin of this receptor is a man aged 30 to 45 in good health and CMV-seronegative. The V gene is TRBV6-1, the J gene TRBJ1-1, with no clear D. In DNA form, the CDR3 reads TGTGCCAGCAGTGAAGTGGCACAGAACACTGAAGCTTTCTTT. This gives the protein CASSEVAQNTEAFF.